Reported below is one TCR beta chain. Its specificity is not known. The sample is drawn from a study of shared clonotypes between healthy human individuals. Study-level results: It was the few donors that limited the genetic and exposure-history diversity represented. Sampling involved blood alone; tissue repertoires likely differ.

In the naive CD8 group, cells lacked CD45RO and were positively selected for CCR7, so terminally differentiated effector memory CD45RA+ cells were left out. Libraries were prepared by immunoSEQ multiplex PCR; TCRdb keeps only in-frame clonotypes and omits some of them. The sample contains just over 2,000,000 clones, about 94% of which appear only once. Per germline, CDR1 SEHNR and CDR2 FQNEAQ (reference sequence). The CDR3 length is 13 residues. Trimming stripped 1 base from V and 8 bases from J, with 9 bases between. This chain links TRBV7-9 with TRBJ2-1; the D gene is possibly TRBD2 (6 bases). This receptor was obtained from a man younger than 35 in good health. The sequencing sample was made of naive CD8+ T cells sorted from blood. The CDR3 loop is CASSLGASDEQFF. CDR3 coding DNA: TGTGCCAGCAGCTTAGGGGCTAGCGATGAGCAGTTCTTC.